Ten or more counts support the clone carrying this T cell receptor (beta chain). What it binds is not known. These data are taken from a study of cytomegalovirus exposure and HLA in healthy donors. Findings and limits, study-wide: Data from an earlier analysis indicated that most TCR beta V segments were productive either about 87% or about 30% of the time.

The PCR contained 60 Vbeta and 13 Jbeta primers. Measured with immunoSEQ multiplex PCR; TCRdb has only the in-frame clones, and not every one. The sample includes approximately 150,000 clones, roughly 79% of them seen just once. The germline CDR1 and CDR2 sequences are MNHNY and SVGAGI (reference sequence). Trimming removed 5 bases from V and 12 bases from J, with 14 bases in between. This CDR3 is 12 amino acids long. The receptor's source is a woman aged 40 to 50 in good health and CMV-seronegative. This chain joins TRBV6-6 and TRBJ1-5, with D possibly matching TRBD1 (6 bases). The sequencing sample was made of PBMCs. CDR3 in amino acids: CASSTGGGHQHF. Written as DNA, the CDR3 is TGTGCCAGCAGTACGGGGGGCGGGCACCAGCATTTT.